This T cell receptor (beta chain) was recorded in a study of tumor-infiltrating lymphocytes in primary liver carcinoma. Across the whole study: Stage T1-T3 N0M0 and a size of about 4 to 11 cm characterized the tumors. Points from the study as a whole: Pairs comparing tumor with adjacent tissue or blood overlapped less than pairs drawn from tumor regions.

With 2 bases removed from V and 3 bases from J, the gap between germline ends came to 12 bases. Germline CDR1 and CDR2: SQVTM and ANQGSEA. The CDR3 is made up of 14 amino acids. Synthesis of TCR beta cDNA was carried out from 450 to 500 ng total RNA with a constant-region primer. Library construction for TCR beta comprised three nested multiplex PCR rounds performed with slightly modified ARM-PCR. TRBV1-TRBV30 forward primers paired with a C-beta reverse primer were used in the first two PCR rounds, which ran approximately 11 cycles each. TCRdb independently ran MiXCR on the multiplex PCR reads; one entry per CDR3 protein. Among 310,000 or so distinct CDR3 sequences, roughly two thirds were seen once, and the ten largest hold about 6.5%. Unsorted whole blood supplied the RNA, and germline DNA was extracted too. Chronic HBV infection was present in the patients, who were treatment-naive. It was before surgery that roughly 4.1 milliliters of peripheral blood were collected.

This clonotype was counted at least ten times. No antigen is known for it. The rearrangement links TRBV29-1 to TRBJ2-3; D is possibly TRBD2 (6 bases). The specimen was peripheral blood. The receptor was isolated from a man aged 40-49 years with primary liver carcinoma and hepatitis B virus infection. CDR3 bases: TGCAGCGTTGAAATCACGGGAGATACAGATACGCAGTATTTT. Translating it yields CSVEITGDTDTQYF.